This T cell receptor (beta chain) was found in a study of T-cell memory formation after mild COVID-19. Across the whole study: Largely donor-specific sequence clusters came from a couple of donors.

There are a few counts of this clonotype. What it recognizes is unknown. Study-wide results and caveats: That cross-reactive memory joined was suggested by some responding clones appearing in pre-infection memory. Mainly CM and EM harbored the contracting CD4+ clones; mainly EMRA harbored the CD8+ ones.

Trimming stripped 2 bases from V and 5 bases from J, with 13 bases between. The CDR3 loop spans 15 amino acids. Sample barcodes and UMIs were carried by the TCR alpha and TCR beta cDNA libraries that 5'RACE generated with constant-segment primers. Via MiXCR, TCRdb re-called the 5' RACE reads, giving one row per CDR3 protein. The sample contains about 270,000 distinct CDR3 sequences, 15% to 20% of which appear only once. The origin of this receptor is a man aged 18 to 29 who had mild COVID-19 (a few samples of this study predate the infection). Cell type and time point are not known. Sequenced input: PBMCs or a T cell subset sorted from them (not recorded which). The rearrangement joins TRBV12-3 or TRBV12-4 to TRBJ2-1; D call uncertain. The CDR3 sequence is CASSLRLGNDNEQFF. Here the CDR3 DNA reads TGTGCCAGCAGTTTAAGGCTTGGTAACGACAATGAGCAGTTCTTC.